The 29 T cell receptor beta chains listed next were all sequenced from one sample in a study of blood T cell repertoires in COVID-19. Produced via immunoSEQ multiplex PCR; TCRdb's table is partial and in-frame only. The sample shows a few hundred thousand clones, 84% of them seen only once. The sequencing input was PBMCs or T cells enriched from blood (not recorded which). The source of these receptors is a woman between 40 and 50 years old who had recovered from COVID-19.

This chain uses TRBV12-3 or TRBV12-4 with TRBJ2-1; TRBD2 agrees at 9 bases. The CDR3 is 13 amino acids. V dropped 5 bases and J dropped 7; count of bases not matched to a gene: 3. The CDR3 here is CASSASGTNEQFF. The DNA of the CDR3 is TGTGCCAGCAGTGCTAGCGGGACTAATGAGCAGTTCTTC.

The gene calls are TRBV3-1 (or the pseudogene TRBV3-2) and TRBJ1-1; TRBD1 is a possible D gene (6 bases). Germline values: CDR1 LGHDT, CDR2 YNNKEL (reference sequence). The CDR3 runs to 16 residues. Trimming took 1 base from V and 3 from J, leaving 15 bases between them. CDR3 in amino acids: CASSQAWGHFDTEAFF. Written as DNA, the CDR3 is TGTGCCAGCAGCCAAGCTTGGGGACATTTTGACACTGAAGCTTTCTTT.

This clone was recorded once. V and J are TRBV18 and TRBJ2-2; no reliable D call. V lost 3 bases and J lost 0, with 5 bases in between. CDR1 and CDR2 from the germline V gene are KGHSH and LQKENI. CDR3 length: 14 residues. The CDR3 sequence is CASSPAPNTGELFF. CDR3 bases: TGTGCCAGCTCACCGGCCCCGAACACCGGGGAGCTGTTTTTT.

V gene TRBV30 combines with J gene TRBJ1-1, with D maybe TRBD1 (6 bases). The germline gives CDR1 GTSNPN, CDR2 SVGIG (reference sequence). This CDR3 is built from 17 residues. V shed 2 bases and J shed 5 bases, with 24 bases lying between them. The DNA of the CDR3 is TGTGCCTGGAGTTGGTCGGGGCGGGGGGCGCTGAGGACTGAAGCTTTCTTT. This sequence encodes CAWSWSGRGALRTEAFF.

The chain combines TRBV28 with TRBJ1-4; 9 bases match TRBD1. The CDR3 sequence is 15 residues long. With V trimmed by 6 bases and J by 3 bases, 5 bases remained unmatched. Germline CDR1 reads MDHEN; CDR2 reads SYDVKM. CDR3 in amino acids: CASSNRDRANEKLFF. The DNA for the CDR3 is TGTGCCAGCAGCAACCGGGACAGGGCTAATGAAAAACTGTTTTTT. The full variable domain, with the rest looked up from reference TRBV28 and TRBJ1-4, is DVKVTQSSRYLVKRTGEKVFLECVQDMDHENMFWYRQDPGLGLRLIYFSYDVKMKEKGDIPEGYSVSREKKERFSLILESASTNQTSMYLCASSNRDRANEKLFFGSGTQLSVL.

This chain links TRBV9 with TRBJ2-3, with 14 bases that match TRBD2. The V gene end was trimmed by 4 bases and the J gene end by 5 bases; junction bases not matched to a gene: 6. In germline, CDR1 is SGDLS, CDR2 YYNGEE. CDR3 length equals 16 residues. Written as DNA, the CDR3 is TGTGCCAGCAGCACCCGACTAGCGGGAGGGAAAGATACGCAGTATTTT. Its translation is CASSTRLAGGKDTQYF.

The rearrangement links TRBV7-2 to TRBJ1-4, with D possibly being TRBD1 (5 bases). Germline V gene data show CDR1 as SGHTA and CDR2 as FQGNSA. With 3 bases removed from V and 0 bases from J, the gap between germline ends came to 17 bases. There are 18 residues in the CDR3. CDR3 coding DNA: TGTGCCAGCAGCTTTTTCGGGCAGGGCTTTGCAACTAATGAAAAACTGTTTTTT. As protein: CASSFFGQGFATNEKLFF.

The V call is TRBV24-1, the J call TRBJ2-2; tentative D call: TRBD2 (6 bases). This CDR3 spans 16 amino acids. CDR1 and CDR2 (germline): KGHDR, SFDVKD. V was trimmed by 3 bases and J by 2 bases, leaving 12 bases between them. The chain's CDR3 is CATSDPFSGNTGELFF. CDR3 coding DNA: TGTGCCACCAGTGATCCGTTTAGCGGTAACACCGGGGAGCTGTTTTTT.

The chain joins TRBV6-1 to TRBJ1-3; D is unresolved. The ends were cut back, 1 base at V and 0 bases at J, with 7 bases in the middle. There are 15 residues in the CDR3. CDR1 is MNHNS, CDR2 SASEGT, per germline. This chain's CDR3 is CASSEGGGSGNTIYF. The CDR3 DNA reads TGTGCCAGCAGTGAAGGCGGAGGCTCTGGAAACACCATATATTTT.

CDR3 sequence reads: CASSPGTSAGSEQFF. The CDR3 region has the DNA TGTGCCAGCAGCCCCGGGACTAGCGCTGGAAGTGAGCAGTTCTTC. J is TRBJ2-1 and V is TRBV7-2; 10 bases align to TRBD2. V trimming: 5 bases; J trimming: 9 bases; junction bases outside the gene matches: 10. Per germline, CDR1 SGHTA and CDR2 FQGNSA. The CDR3 consists of 15 residues.

The V gene is TRBV2, the J gene TRBJ2-1, with 13 bases matching TRBD2. From germline, CDR1 is SNHLY and CDR2 FYNNEI. The CDR3 is 16 residues long. Unmatched junction bases numbered 8, after V lost 7 bases and J lost 5 bases. The CDR3 region has the DNA TGTGCCAGCACCGACCCCGGGACTAGCGGGAACAATGAGCAGTTCTTC. Amino acids: CASTDPGTSGNNEQFF. Together with reference TRBV2 and TRBJ2-1, the CDR3 gives the full variable domain: EPEVTQTPSHQVTQMGQEVILRCVPISNHLYFYWYRQILGQKVEFLVSFYNNEISEKSEIFDDQFSVERPDGSNFTLKIRSTKLEDSAMYFCASTDPGTSGNNEQFFGPGTRLTVL.

This clone has more than one count but fewer than ten. The V gene is TRBV30, the J gene TRBJ2-5; TRBD1 matches at 7 bases. Germline V gives CDR1 GTSNPN, CDR2 SVGIG (reference sequence). Trimming removed 0 bases from V and 2 bases from J; junction bases left unmatched: 6. This CDR3 is 15 amino acids long. The chain's CDR3 is CAWSVPGGEQETQYF. CDR3 bases: TGTGCCTGGAGTGTCCCAGGGGGTGAACAAGAGACCCAGTACTTC.

The chain carries TRBV4-1 and TRBJ1-3; D not resolved. In germline, CDR1 is MGHRA, CDR2 YSYEKL. Trimming took 7 bases from V and 0 from J, leaving 10 bases between them. There are 14 residues in the CDR3. The CDR3 sequence: CASKSYRSGNTIYF. In DNA, the CDR3 is TGCGCCAGCAAATCCTATCGCTCTGGAAACACCATATATTTT.

The V gene is TRBV6-5, the J gene TRBJ2-2; possible D gene TRBD1, 6 bases. V was pared by 4 bases and J by 2 bases, with 8 bases between. Germline V lookup: CDR1 MNHEY, CDR2 SVGAGI. The CDR3 totals 14 residues. DNA of the CDR3: TGTGCCAGCAGTTCACAGGGTAACACCGGGGAGCTGTTTTTT. It codes for CASSSQGNTGELFF.

This chain links TRBV7-9 with TRBJ2-7; tentatively, D is TRBD1 (5 bases). CDR1 SEHNR and CDR2 FQNEAQ come from the germline V gene (reference sequence). V lost 5 bases and J lost 3, with 11 bases in between. This CDR3 region has 13 residues. The chain's CDR3 is CASSRQPNYEQYF. CDR3 sequence (DNA): TGTGCCAGCAGCCGACAGCCCAACTACGAGCAGTACTTC.

The rearrangement uses TRBV11-3 and TRBJ2-7; weak D call: TRBD1 (6 bases). The ends were cut back, 4 bases at V and 1 base at J, with 20 bases in the middle. CDR3 length equals 17 residues. Germline-derived CDR1 and CDR2 are SGHNT and YENEEA. The CDR3 loop reads CASSSQRGTSISYEQYV. CDR3 nucleotides: TGTGCCAGCAGCTCCCAAAGGGGGACAAGTATTTCCTACGAGCAGTACGTC.

The rearrangement joins TRBV12-3 or TRBV12-4 to TRBJ1-1; no definite D call. Trimming took off 3 bases at V and 3 bases at J, with 5 bases between the two ends. This CDR3 spans 12 amino acids. CDR3 nucleotides: TGTGCCAGCAGTTTCGGAGACACTGAAGCTTTCTTT. Protein: CASSFGDTEAFF.

The chain combines TRBV11-2 with TRBJ2-3, with TRBD2 matching 10 bases. Germline CDR1 and CDR2: SGHAT and FQNNGV. V shed 4 bases, J shed 1 base, and the junction held 8 bases outside the gene matches. This CDR3 contains 17 residues. CDR3 sequence: CASSSRLGLAGTDTQYF. CDR3 nucleotides: TGTGCCAGCAGCTCCCGACTCGGACTAGCGGGCACAGATACGCAGTATTTT.

The chain links TRBV18 to TRBJ1-6; D ambiguous. This CDR3 is built from 15 residues. Trimming left V 2 bases short and J 2 bases short, with 7 bases between. The germline gives CDR1 KGHSH, CDR2 LQKENI. The CDR3 nucleotides read TGTGCCAGCTCACCAAACGAGGCCTATAATTCACCCCTCCACTTT. It translates to CASSPNEAYNSPLHF.

This chain uses TRBV5-1 with TRBJ2-1; 11 nucleotides align to TRBD2. The V and J ends lost 2 bases and 9 bases, in that order; junction bases with no gene match: 7. Per the germline V gene, CDR1 is SGHRS and CDR2 is YFSETQ. CDR3 length equals 15 residues. CDR3 sequence reads: CASSFTSGSGGEQFF. CDR3 DNA sequence: TGCGCCAGCAGCTTCACTAGCGGGAGTGGAGGTGAGCAGTTCTTC.

The gene calls are TRBV24-1 and TRBJ2-3, with 10 bases that match TRBD2. This CDR3 has 15 amino acids. J was trimmed by 4 bases and V by 7 bases; bases with no gene match: 7. The germline V gene encodes CDR1 KGHDR and CDR2 SFDVKD. CDR3 DNA: TGTGCCACCAGAGGGAGCGGGAGGGCCCCAGATACGCAGTATTTT. This gives the protein CATRGSGRAPDTQYF.

J is TRBJ1-4 and V is TRBV12-3 or TRBV12-4, with TRBD1 as a possible D gene (6 bases). The germline V and J ends were trimmed by 3 bases and 8 bases, with 10 bases remaining between them. This CDR3 has 13 amino acids. CDR3: CASSFWTAEKLFF. DNA of the CDR3: TGTGCCAGCAGTTTTTGGACAGCAGAAAAACTGTTTTTT.

Here the CDR3 reads CSPGTANTEAFF. CDR3 in DNA: TGCAGCCCCGGGACAGCTAACACTGAAGCTTTCTTT. The V gene is TRBV29-1, the J gene TRBJ1-1; 7 bases fit TRBD1. In germline, CDR1 is SQVTM, CDR2 ANQGSEA. Unmatched junction bases numbered 5, after V lost 8 bases and J lost 2 bases. The CDR3 has 12 residues.

The chain joins TRBV18 to TRBJ2-1; the match to TRBD1 covers 7 bases. CDR3 length equals 15 residues. V was pared by 0 bases and J by 5 bases, with 4 bases of the junction left unmatched. Germline V gene lookup returns CDR1 KGHSH and CDR2 LQKENI. CDR3 loop: CASSPPGDSHNEQFF. The DNA for the CDR3 is TGTGCCAGCTCACCACCGGGGGACAGTCACAATGAGCAGTTCTTC.

The genes are TRBV6-5 and TRBJ1-6; D remains unclear. Germline values: CDR1 MNHEY, CDR2 SVGAGI. Trimming cost V 2 bases and J 8 bases, with 10 bases left between them. This CDR3 comprises 14 residues. In DNA, the CDR3 is TGTGCCAGCAGTTACGCGCAGGTGGATTCACCCCTCCACTTT. Translation: CASSYAQVDSPLHF.

V usage is TRBV3-1 (or the pseudogene TRBV3-2) and J usage is TRBJ2-1, with 13 bases lining up with TRBD2. The CDR3 consists of 15 residues. The ends lost 4 bases at V and 8 bases at J; junction bases unmatched: 5. Germline V gene sequence: CDR1 LGHDT, CDR2 YNNKEL (reference sequence). CDR3 sequence (DNA): TGTGCCAGCAGCCCGGGACTAGCGGGAAATCATGAGCAGTTCTTC. This sequence encodes CASSPGLAGNHEQFF.

The V and J genes are TRBV2 and TRBJ2-7; D is uncertain. CDR1 SNHLY and CDR2 FYNNEI come from the germline V gene. This CDR3 contains 11 residues. Trimming removed 7 bases from V and 4 bases from J, with 8 bases in between. The CDR3 region has the DNA TGTGCCAGCACCCAGACTTACGAGCAGTACTTC. Protein product: CASTQTYEQYF.

The genes are TRBV28 and TRBJ1-2, with TRBD1 matching 8 bases. The CDR3 covers 12 residues. Per germline, CDR1 MDHEN and CDR2 SYDVKM. J was trimmed by 7 bases and V by 5 bases; bases with no gene match: 3. The CDR3 loop reads CASSLTGGGYTF. The CDR3 DNA reads as TGTGCCAGCAGTCTTACAGGGGGTGGCTACACCTTC.

The chain has TRBV6-5 and TRBJ1-4; 8 nucleotides match TRBD1. After removal of 2 bases from V and 7 bases from J, the junction contained 3 bases not matched to a gene. Germline CDR1 is MNHEY and CDR2 is SVGAGI. The CDR3 has 14 amino acids. CDR3 region: CASSYGQGAEKLFF. CDR3 sequence (DNA): TGTGCCAGCAGTTACGGTCAGGGGGCTGAAAAACTGTTTTTT.